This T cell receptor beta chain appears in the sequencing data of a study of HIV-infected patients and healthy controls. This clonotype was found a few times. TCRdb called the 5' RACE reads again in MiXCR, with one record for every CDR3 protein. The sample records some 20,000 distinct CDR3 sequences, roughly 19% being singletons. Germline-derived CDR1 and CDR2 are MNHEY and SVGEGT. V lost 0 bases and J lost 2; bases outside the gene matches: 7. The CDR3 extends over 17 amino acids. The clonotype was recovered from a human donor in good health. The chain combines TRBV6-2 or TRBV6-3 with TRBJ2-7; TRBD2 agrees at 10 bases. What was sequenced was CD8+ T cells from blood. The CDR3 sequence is CASSYSRGLAVPYEQYF. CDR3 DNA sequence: TGTGCCAGCAGTTACTCGAGAGGACTAGCGGTTCCCTACGAGCAGTACTTC.